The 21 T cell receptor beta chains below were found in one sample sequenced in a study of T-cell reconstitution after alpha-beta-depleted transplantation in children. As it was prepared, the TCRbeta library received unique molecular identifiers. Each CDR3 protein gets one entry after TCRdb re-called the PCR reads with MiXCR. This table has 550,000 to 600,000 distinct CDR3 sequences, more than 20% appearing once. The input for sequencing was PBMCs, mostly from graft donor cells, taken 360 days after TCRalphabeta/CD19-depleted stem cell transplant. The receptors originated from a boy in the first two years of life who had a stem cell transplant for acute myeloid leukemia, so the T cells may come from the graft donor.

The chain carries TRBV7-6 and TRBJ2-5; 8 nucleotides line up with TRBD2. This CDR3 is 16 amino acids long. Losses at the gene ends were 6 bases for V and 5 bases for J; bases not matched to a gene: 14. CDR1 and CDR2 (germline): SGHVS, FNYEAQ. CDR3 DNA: TGTGCCAGCAGTACCACGGGACTAGTTACAACGGAGACCCAGTACTTC. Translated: CASSTTGLVTTETQYF.

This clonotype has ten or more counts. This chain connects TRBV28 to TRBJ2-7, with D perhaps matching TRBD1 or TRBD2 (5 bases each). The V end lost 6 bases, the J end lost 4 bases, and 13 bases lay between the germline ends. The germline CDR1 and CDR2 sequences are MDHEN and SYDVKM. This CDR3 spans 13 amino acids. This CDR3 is CASRGGGAYEQYF. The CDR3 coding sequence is TGTGCCAGCAGGGGTGGGGGAGCATACGAGCAGTACTTC.

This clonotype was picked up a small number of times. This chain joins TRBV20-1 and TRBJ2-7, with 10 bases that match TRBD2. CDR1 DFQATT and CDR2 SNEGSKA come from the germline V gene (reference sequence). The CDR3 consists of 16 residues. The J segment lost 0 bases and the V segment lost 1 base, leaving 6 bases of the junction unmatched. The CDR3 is CSARAAGLAFSYEQYF. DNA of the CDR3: TGCAGTGCTAGAGCCGCGGGACTAGCGTTCTCCTACGAGCAGTACTTC.

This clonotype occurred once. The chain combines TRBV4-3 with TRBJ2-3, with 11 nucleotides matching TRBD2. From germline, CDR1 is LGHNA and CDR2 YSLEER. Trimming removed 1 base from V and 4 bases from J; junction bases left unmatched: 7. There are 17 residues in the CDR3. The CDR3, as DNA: TGCGCCAGCAGCCAAGGGCTCACTAGCGGGGGCCCAGATACGCAGTATTTT. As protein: CASSQGLTSGGPDTQYF.

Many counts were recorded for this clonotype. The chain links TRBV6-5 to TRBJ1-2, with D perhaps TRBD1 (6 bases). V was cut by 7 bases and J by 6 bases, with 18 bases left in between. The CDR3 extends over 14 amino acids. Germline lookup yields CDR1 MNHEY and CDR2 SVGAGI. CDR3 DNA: TGTGCCAGCACCCCGATCGGGACAACCAATGGCTACACCTTC. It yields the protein CASTPIGTTNGYTF.

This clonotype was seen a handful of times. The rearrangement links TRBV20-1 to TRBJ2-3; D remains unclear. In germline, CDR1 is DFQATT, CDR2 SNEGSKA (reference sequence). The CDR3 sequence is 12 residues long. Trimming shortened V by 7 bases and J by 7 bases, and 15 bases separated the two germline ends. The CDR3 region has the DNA TGCAGTGTAGTTGTTCCGGCAAATACGCAGTATTTT. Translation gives CSVVVPANTQYF.

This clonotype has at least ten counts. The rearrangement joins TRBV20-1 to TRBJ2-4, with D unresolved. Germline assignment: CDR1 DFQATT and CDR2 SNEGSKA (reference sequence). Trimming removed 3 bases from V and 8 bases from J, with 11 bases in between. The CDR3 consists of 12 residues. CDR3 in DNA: TGCAGTGCTAGCCTAGATTCGGACATTCAGTACTTC. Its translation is CSASLDSDIQYF.

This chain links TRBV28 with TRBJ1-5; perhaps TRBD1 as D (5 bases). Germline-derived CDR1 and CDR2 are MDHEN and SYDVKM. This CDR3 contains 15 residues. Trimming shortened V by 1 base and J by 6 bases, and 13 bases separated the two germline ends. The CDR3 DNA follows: TGTGCCAGCAGTTTATCAGCGGGGGATAGTCAGCCCCAGCATTTT. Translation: CASSLSAGDSQPQHF.

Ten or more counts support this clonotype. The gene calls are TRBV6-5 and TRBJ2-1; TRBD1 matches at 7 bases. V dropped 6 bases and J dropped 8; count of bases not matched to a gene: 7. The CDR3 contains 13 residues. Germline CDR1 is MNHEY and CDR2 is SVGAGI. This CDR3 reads CASSLDRADEQFF. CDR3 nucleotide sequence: TGTGCCAGCAGCTTAGACAGGGCCGATGAGCAGTTCTTC.

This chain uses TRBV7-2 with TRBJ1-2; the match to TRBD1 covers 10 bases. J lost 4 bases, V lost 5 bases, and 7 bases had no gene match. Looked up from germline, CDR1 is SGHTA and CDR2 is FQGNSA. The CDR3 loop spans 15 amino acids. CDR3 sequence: CASSTGTGVFYGYTF. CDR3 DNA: TGTGCCAGCAGCACCGGGACAGGGGTCTTCTATGGCTACACCTTC.

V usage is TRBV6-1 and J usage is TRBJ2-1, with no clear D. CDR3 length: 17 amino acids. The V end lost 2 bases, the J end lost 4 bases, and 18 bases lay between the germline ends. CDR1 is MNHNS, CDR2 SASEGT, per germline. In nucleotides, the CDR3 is TGTGCCAGCAGTGAATCTTTGTGGGAAGTAGGTTACAATGAGCAGTTCTTC. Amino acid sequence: CASSESLWEVGYNEQFF.

The CDR3 protein is CASSLRARGRNTEAFF. CDR3 bases: TGTGCCAGCAGTCTCAGGGCTAGGGGACGGAACACTGAAGCTTTCTTT. The chain couples TRBV12-3 or TRBV12-4 to TRBJ1-1, with a possible D match to TRBD1 (5 bases). Trimming took off 5 bases at V and 1 base at J, with 17 bases between the two ends. This CDR3 comprises 16 residues.

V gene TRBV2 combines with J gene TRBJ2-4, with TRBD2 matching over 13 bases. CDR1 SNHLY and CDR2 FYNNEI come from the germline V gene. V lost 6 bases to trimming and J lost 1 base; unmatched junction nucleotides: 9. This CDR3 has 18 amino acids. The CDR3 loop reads CASSPLAGGPAAKNIQYF. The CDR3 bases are TGTGCCAGCAGCCCACTAGCGGGGGGGCCGGCGGCCAAAAACATTCAGTACTTC.

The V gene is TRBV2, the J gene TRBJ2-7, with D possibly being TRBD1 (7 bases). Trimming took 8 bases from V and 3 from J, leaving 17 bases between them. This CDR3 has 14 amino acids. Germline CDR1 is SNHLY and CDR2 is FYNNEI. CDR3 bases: TGTGCCAGCGGGGGGACAGCCCGGGGCTACGAGCAGTACGTC. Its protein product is CASGGTARGYEQYV.

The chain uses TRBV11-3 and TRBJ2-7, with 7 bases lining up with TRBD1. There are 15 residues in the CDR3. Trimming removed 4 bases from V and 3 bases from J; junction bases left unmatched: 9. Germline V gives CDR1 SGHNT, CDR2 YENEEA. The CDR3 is CASSSRDSFSYEQYF. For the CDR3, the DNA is TGTGCCAGCAGCTCGAGGGACAGTTTTAGCTACGAGCAGTACTTC.

DNA of the CDR3: TGTGCCAGCAGTGATACAGGGGGCGCATCCTCCTACGAGCAGTACTTC. It is translated as CASSDTGGASSYEQYF. This chain links TRBV12-3 or TRBV12-4 with TRBJ2-7, with 9 bases fitting TRBD1. V lost 5 bases and J lost 0; bases outside the gene matches: 8. CDR3 length: 16 residues.

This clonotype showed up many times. CDR3 in DNA: TGCAGTGCTAGAGAAGAGGGAGGTGTCTACGAGCAGTACTTC. Translation: CSAREEGGVYEQYF. This rearrangement joins TRBV20-1 to TRBJ2-7; D might be TRBD2 (6 bases). Germline-derived CDR1 and CDR2 are DFQATT and SNEGSKA (reference sequence). The CDR3 totals 14 residues. Deletions cut 0 bases from V and 3 bases from J, with 12 bases between.

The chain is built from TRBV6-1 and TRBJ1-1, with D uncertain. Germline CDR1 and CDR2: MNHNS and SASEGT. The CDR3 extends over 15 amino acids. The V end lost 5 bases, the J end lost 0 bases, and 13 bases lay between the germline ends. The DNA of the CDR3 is TGTGCCAGCAGTCCCCCGAATCCAGTGAACACTGAAGCTTTCTTT. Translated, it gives CASSPPNPVNTEAFF.

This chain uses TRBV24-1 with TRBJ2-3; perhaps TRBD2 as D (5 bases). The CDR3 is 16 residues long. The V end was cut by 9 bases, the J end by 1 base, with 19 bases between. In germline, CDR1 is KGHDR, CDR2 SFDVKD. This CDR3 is CATECPSSGRTDTQYF. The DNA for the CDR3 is TGTGCCACCGAGTGCCCCTCAAGCGGCCGCACAGATACGCAGTATTTT.

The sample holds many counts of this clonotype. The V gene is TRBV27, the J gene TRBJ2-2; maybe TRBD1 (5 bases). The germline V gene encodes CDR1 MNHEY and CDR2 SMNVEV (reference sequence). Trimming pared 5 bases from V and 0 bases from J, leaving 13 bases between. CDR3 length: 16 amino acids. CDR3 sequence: CASSQGAFANTGELFF. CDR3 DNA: TGTGCCAGCAGTCAAGGGGCGTTCGCGAACACCGGGGAGCTGTTTTTT.

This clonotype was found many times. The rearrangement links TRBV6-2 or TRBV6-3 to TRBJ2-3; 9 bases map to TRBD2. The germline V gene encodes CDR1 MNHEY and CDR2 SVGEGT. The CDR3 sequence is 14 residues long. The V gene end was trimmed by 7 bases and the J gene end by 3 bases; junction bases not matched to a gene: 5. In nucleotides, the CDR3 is TGTGCCAGCACTCTTAGCGGGGGAACAGATACGCAGTATTTT. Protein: CASTLSGGTDTQYF.